Below are 8 T cell receptor beta chains sequenced from a single sample in a study of blood T cell repertoires in COVID-19. Using immunoSEQ multiplex PCR, the repertoire was profiled, and TCRdb retains in-frame clones only, with some absent. The sample has about 200,000 clones; 65% to 90% are singletons. Sequencing was performed on PBMCs or T cells enriched from blood (not recorded which). The receptor set was obtained from a woman aged 40 to 55 with acute COVID-19.

V usage is TRBV30 and J usage is TRBJ2-7, with D possibly matching TRBD1 (6 bases). The CDR3 has 12 amino acids. Trimming cost V 8 bases and J 6 bases, with 17 bases left between them. From germline, CDR1 is GTSNPN and CDR2 SVGIG (reference sequence). The CDR3 region is CAGTGLRGEQYF. The CDR3 coding sequence is TGTGCCGGAACAGGGTTAAGGGGCGAGCAGTACTTC.

The chain joins TRBV7-2 to TRBJ1-5; no definite D call. The CDR3 contains 15 residues. Germline V gives CDR1 SGHTA, CDR2 FQGNSA. V was cut by 1 base and J by 6 bases, with 13 bases left in between. The CDR3 nucleotides read TGTGCCAGCAGCTTAGGGGCGGGGAGCTTTCAGCCCCAGCATTTT. Its protein is CASSLGAGSFQPQHF.

This chain uses TRBV7-8 with TRBJ2-7, with 9 bases that match TRBD2. With 0 bases clipped from V and 4 bases from J, the junction kept 4 bases outside the gene matches. The germline V gene has CDR1 SGHVS and CDR2 FQNEAQ. The CDR3 totals 15 residues. CDR3 nucleotides: TGTGCCAGCAGCTTAGCATTAACTAGCGGGTACGAGCAGTACTTC. It encodes CASSLALTSGYEQYF.

The gene calls are TRBV29-1 and TRBJ2-7; D not resolved. CDR3 length equals 12 residues. V lost 6 bases to trimming and J lost 4 bases, with 13 bases between them. Germline loops: CDR1 SQVTM, CDR2 ANQGSEA. For the CDR3, the DNA is TGCAGCGTCTCCGAGCGTCGGTACGAGCAGTACTTC. Its translation: CSVSERRYEQYF.

V and J are TRBV6-5 and TRBJ1-2; perhaps TRBD1 as D (5 bases). Trimming pared 0 bases from V and 8 bases from J, leaving 13 bases between. The CDR3 is 14 residues long. The germline gives CDR1 MNHEY, CDR2 SVGAGI. CDR3 amino acids: CASSYSQGSKGYTF. The DNA of the CDR3 is TGTGCCAGCAGTTACTCGCAGGGATCTAAAGGCTACACCTTC.

This clone was picked up a small number of times. V usage is TRBV5-1 and J usage is TRBJ2-2; 7 nucleotides match TRBD1. This CDR3 is built from 15 residues. Germline CDR1 SGHRS, CDR2 YFSETQ. V was pared by 4 bases and J by 4 bases, with 7 bases of the junction left unmatched. The CDR3 is CASSPSTGLTGELFF. CDR3 bases: TGCGCCAGCAGCCCGTCGACAGGGCTCACCGGGGAGCTGTTTTTT.

This clone has only a few counts. This rearrangement joins TRBV20-1 to TRBJ1-2; perhaps TRBD1 as D (5 bases). CDR3 length: 11 residues. The germline V gene encodes CDR1 DFQATT and CDR2 SNEGSKA (reference sequence). The V and J ends lost 0 bases and 8 bases respectively, with 7 bases between them. DNA of the CDR3: TGCAGTGCTAGAGATCGGACAGGCTACACCTTC. Translating it yields CSARDRTGYTF.

The chain links TRBV6-5 to TRBJ2-5, with TRBD2 as a possible D gene (5 bases). CDR1 and CDR2 from the germline V gene are MNHEY and SVGAGI. V lost 7 bases, J lost 4 bases, and 16 bases lay in between. The CDR3 contains 14 residues. The CDR3 DNA sequence: TGTGCCAGCAATACCCCGGGAAGAGGAGAGACCCAGTACTTC. This encodes CASNTPGRGETQYF.